The source of this T cell receptor beta chain is a study of blood T cell repertoires in COVID-19. For the study at large: From the United States, Italy and Spain came samples of acute and convalescent COVID-19. From T cells, B-cell-depleted T cells, or PBMCs came the material, which was cDNA or gDNA.

The CDR3 length is 14 residues. Trimming stripped 1 base from V and 6 bases from J, with 13 bases between. Germline V gene data show CDR1 as LGHNA and CDR2 as YNFKEQ. As processed by the authors: Reference gene primers were amplified, and this amplification served to estimate nucleated cell counts. TCRdb keeps only in-frame clones here, not all; method: immunoSEQ multiplex PCR. D and trimming were read from the DNA, whereas the V and J calls and clone size are those reported in that table. The repertoire holds 110,000 or so clones, with 75% to 80% as singletons. The sample consisted of peripheral blood. The TCR sequence derives from a human donor in a cohort sampled during active COVID-19. This chain links TRBV4-2 with TRBJ2-7; no definite D call. CDR3 sequence (DNA): TGTGCCAGCAGCCAAGTAGACTTTCCTCGCGAGCAGTACTTC. Amino acid sequence: CASSQVDFPREQYF.